These T cell receptor beta chains were read from a single sample in a study of cytotoxic CD8 clonotypes in ibrutinib-treated CLL. Some clones are missing from TCRdb's copy, which holds only in-frame ones; the method was immunoSEQ multiplex PCR. The sample consists of 90,000 to 100,000 clones, around 80% of them appearing once. The material sequenced was PBMCs, taken after 12 months of ibrutinib treatment. These receptors all stem from a human donor with chronic lymphocytic leukemia. CDR3s include the opening cysteine and the closing phenylalanine or tryptophan. Fields, in order: clone size, D gene, J gene, V gene, CDR3 DNA, CDR3 protein. The D gene is left open where the match is weak. A row's size may be missing; if present it is once, few, many or a size class.

clone size: few
D gene: NA
J gene: TRBJ1-3
V gene: TRBV5-1
CDR3 DNA: TGCGCCAGCAGCCCGATCTTGCAGGGGAGCTCTGGAAACACCATATATTTT
CDR3 protein: CASSPILQGSSGNTIYF

clone size: NA
D gene: NA
J gene: TRBJ2-1
V gene: TRBV21-1
CDR3 DNA: TGTGCCAGCCCTAAACCCGGGACTAGCGGGGGGGAGTACAATGAGCAGTTCTTC
CDR3 protein: CASPKPGTSGGEYNEQFF

clone size: NA
D gene: NA
J gene: TRBJ2-1
V gene: TRBV5-1
CDR3 DNA: TGCGCCAGCAGCTTGGCGGGGAACTCCTACAATGAGCAGTTCTTC
CDR3 protein: CASSLAGNSYNEQFF

clone size: NA
D gene: NA
J gene: TRBJ2-7
V gene: TRBV6-1
CDR3 DNA: TGTGCCAGCAGTGATAGGGGGACGGCTACCTACGAGCAGTACTTC
CDR3 protein: CASSDRGTATYEQYF

clone size: NA
D gene: NA
J gene: TRBJ2-5
V gene: TRBV5-6
CDR3 DNA: TGTGCCAGCAGTCCAGGGTTGGGGGGGCGAGAGACCCAGTACTTC
CDR3 protein: CASSPGLGGRETQYF

clone size: NA
D gene: NA
J gene: TRBJ1-2
V gene: TRBV5-4
CDR3 DNA: TGTGCCAGCAGCTTGGATCAGGGCTATGGCTACACCTTC
CDR3 protein: CASSLDQGYGYTF

clone size: NA
D gene: NA
J gene: TRBJ1-3
V gene: TRBV9
CDR3 DNA: TGTGCCAGCAGCGTGAAGTCGGGGGGCTTTTTCTCTGGAAACACCATATATTTT
CDR3 protein: CASSVKSGGFFSGNTIYF

clone size: NA
D gene: TRBD2
J gene: TRBJ2-3
V gene: TRBV9
CDR3 DNA: TGTGCCAGCAGCGTAGAGGTCGGGGGGGTTGAAGATACGCAGTATTTT
CDR3 protein: CASSVEVGGVEDTQYF

clone size: few
D gene: NA
J gene: TRBJ1-1
V gene: TRBV2
CDR3 DNA: TGTGCCAGCAGTGAACCCCTTCGAAGGGGAAAAACTGAAGCTTTCTTT
CDR3 protein: CASSEPLRRGKTEAFF

clone size: few
D gene: NA
J gene: TRBJ1-2
V gene: TRBV25-1
CDR3 DNA: TGTGCCACCACAGGTTTAAACTATGGCTACACCTTC
CDR3 protein: CATTGLNYGYTF

clone size: NA
D gene: NA
J gene: TRBJ2-3
V gene: TRBV9
CDR3 DNA: TGTGCCAGCAGCCCCTATCCACCTAGCACAGATACGCAGTATTTT
CDR3 protein: CASSPYPPSTDTQYF

clone size: NA
D gene: NA
J gene: TRBJ2-5
V gene: TRBV5-1
CDR3 DNA: TGCGCCAGCAGCCCCGAGTCCGTGGGAGGGACCCAGTACTTC
CDR3 protein: CASSPESVGGTQYF

clone size: NA
D gene: NA
J gene: TRBJ1-3
V gene: TRBV30
CDR3 DNA: TGTGCCTGGAGTCGACAGAGGACCTCTGGAAACACCATATATTTT
CDR3 protein: CAWSRQRTSGNTIYF

clone size: NA
D gene: NA
J gene: TRBJ1-6
V gene: TRBV5-1
CDR3 DNA: TGCGCCAGCAGCCCCGCGGGGGTATCACCCCTCCACTTT
CDR3 protein: CASSPAGVSPLHF

clone size: NA
D gene: NA
J gene: TRBJ2-1
V gene: TRBV7-2
CDR3 DNA: TGTGCCAGCAGCTTAGGAGGCGGCCCAACCAATGAGCAGTTCTTC
CDR3 protein: CASSLGGGPTNEQFF

clone size: NA
D gene: TRBD2
J gene: TRBJ2-3
V gene: TRBV11-2
CDR3 DNA: TGTGCCAGCAGACCACGGACTAGCGGGGATACAGATACGCAGTATTTT
CDR3 protein: CASRPRTSGDTDTQYF

clone size: once
D gene: NA
J gene: TRBJ2-3
V gene: TRBV5-1
CDR3 DNA: TGCGCCAGCATCCCCGACCCGGGGGCTGGTACGCAGTATTTT
CDR3 protein: CASIPDPGAGTQYF

clone size: NA
D gene: NA
J gene: TRBJ1-2
V gene: TRBV4-1
CDR3 DNA: TGCGCCAGCAGCCCTCTCGGCCCCGGGGATGGCTACACCTTC
CDR3 protein: CASSPLGPGDGYTF

clone size: NA
D gene: NA
J gene: TRBJ1-1
V gene: TRBV5-8
CDR3 DNA: TGTGCCAGCAGCTTGAATGGGATGAACACTGAAGCTTTCTTT
CDR3 protein: CASSLNGMNTEAFF

clone size: few
D gene: NA
J gene: TRBJ2-7
V gene: TRBV6-5
CDR3 DNA: TGTGCCAGCACCCCCCCCACAGGGTACGAGCAGTACTTC
CDR3 protein: CASTPPTGYEQYF

clone size: NA
D gene: NA
J gene: TRBJ2-3
V gene: TRBV11-1
CDR3 DNA: TGTGCCAGCAGCTCCTCAGGGAAAGATACGCAGTATTTT
CDR3 protein: CASSSSGKDTQYF

clone size: few
D gene: TRBD1
J gene: TRBJ1-1
V gene: TRBV25-1
CDR3 DNA: TGTGCCAGCAGGGGACAGTCGAACACTGAAGCTTTCTTT
CDR3 protein: CASRGQSNTEAFF

clone size: NA
D gene: NA
J gene: TRBJ2-2
V gene: TRBV5-1
CDR3 DNA: TGCGCCAGCAGCATGCCTGTGGCCGGGGAGCTGTTTTTT
CDR3 protein: CASSMPVAGELFF

clone size: NA
D gene: NA
J gene: TRBJ1-2
V gene: TRBV7-2
CDR3 DNA: TGTGCCAGCAGCGAAGATGGAGGGACAAGGGGAGTAAACTATGGCTACACCTTC
CDR3 protein: CASSEDGGTRGVNYGYTF

clone size: NA
D gene: TRBD1
J gene: TRBJ1-6
V gene: TRBV19
CDR3 DNA: TGTGCCAGTATCCTACACCGGGACAGAGATAATTCACCCCTCCACTTT
CDR3 protein: CASILHRDRDNSPLHF

clone size: NA
D gene: TRBD1
J gene: TRBJ1-6
V gene: TRBV6-1
CDR3 DNA: TGTGCCAGCAGTGAATCCGTGGAAGGGGGCGAAAATAATTCACCCCTCCACTTT
CDR3 protein: CASSESVEGGENNSPLHF

clone size: NA
D gene: NA
J gene: TRBJ1-2
V gene: TRBV6-1
CDR3 DNA: TGTGCCAGCAGTAAATCCCGGGACAACTATGGCTACACCTTC
CDR3 protein: CASSKSRDNYGYTF

clone size: NA
D gene: NA
J gene: TRBJ2-7
V gene: TRBV5-6
CDR3 DNA: TGTGCCAGCAGCTTGGTGGGCAGGGAAGTTTTCTCCTACGAGCAGTACTTC
CDR3 protein: CASSLVGREVFSYEQYF

clone size: NA
D gene: TRBD2
J gene: TRBJ2-1
V gene: TRBV7-2
CDR3 DNA: TGTGCCAGCAGCTCTCTAGCGGGGGGGACGAATGAGCAGTTCTTC
CDR3 protein: CASSSLAGGTNEQFF

clone size: few
D gene: NA
J gene: TRBJ1-5
V gene: TRBV5-1
CDR3 DNA: TGCGCCAGCAGCTTGGAGGGGGGGCCGGCTCAGCCCCAGCATTTT
CDR3 protein: CASSLEGGPAQPQHF

clone size: NA
D gene: TRBD1
J gene: TRBJ2-3
V gene: TRBV7-3
CDR3 DNA: TGTGCCAGCAGCACCTCCGGGACAGGGGGCGTAGATACGCAGTATTTT
CDR3 protein: CASSTSGTGGVDTQYF

clone size: NA
D gene: NA
J gene: TRBJ2-1
V gene: TRBV7-2
CDR3 DNA: TGTGCCAGCAGCTTAGTGAGTTCTGGGGTGAGATCCTACAATGAGCAGTTCTTC
CDR3 protein: CASSLVSSGVRSYNEQFF

clone size: NA
D gene: TRBD1
J gene: TRBJ2-7
V gene: TRBV28
CDR3 DNA: TGTGCCAGCAGAGAGGGACAGGGGTCCTCCTACGAGCAGTACTTC
CDR3 protein: CASREGQGSSYEQYF

clone size: once
D gene: TRBD1
J gene: TRBJ1-4
V gene: TRBV4-1
CDR3 DNA: TGCGCCAGCAGAGGACAGGGCGGTGAAAAACTGTTTTTT
CDR3 protein: CASRGQGGEKLFF

clone size: NA
D gene: NA
J gene: TRBJ2-1
V gene: TRBV7-8
CDR3 DNA: TGTGCCAGCAGCTTACGAGGGGGGGCCGTGAATGAGCAGTTCTTC
CDR3 protein: CASSLRGGAVNEQFF